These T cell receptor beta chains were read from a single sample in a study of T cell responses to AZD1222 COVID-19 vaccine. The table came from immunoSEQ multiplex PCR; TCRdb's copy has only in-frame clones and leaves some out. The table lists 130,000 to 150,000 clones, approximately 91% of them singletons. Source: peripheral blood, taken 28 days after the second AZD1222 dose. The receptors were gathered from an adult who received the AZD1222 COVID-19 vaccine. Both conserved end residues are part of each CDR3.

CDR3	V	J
CASTSGRGGTEAFF	TRBV19	TRBJ1-1
CASSQRLHDEQFF	TRBV4-2	TRBJ2-1
CAWSRWGGQETQYF	TRBV30	TRBJ2-5
CASSLMAGLTYNEQFF	TRBV5-4	TRBJ2-1
CASRPTGLASVEQYF	TRBV6-5	TRBJ2-7
CASSSQGQTEAFF	TRBV6-4	TRBJ1-1
CASSWSTNTGELFF	TRBV5-1	TRBJ2-2
CASSLGQGDEQYF	TRBV5-1	TRBJ2-7
CASSGTGYQPQHF	TRBV27	TRBJ1-5
CASSARQGTIAEKLFF	TRBV11-2	TRBJ1-4
CASTPGPMPGANVLTF	TRBV5-1	TRBJ2-6
CASSTGGWPAQETQYF	TRBV9	TRBJ2-5
CASSPPGGLYGYTF	TRBV7-9	TRBJ1-2
CASSRGQGGNTIYF	TRBV3-1/TRBV3-2	TRBJ1-3
CASSVGDAGGDTQYF	TRBV9	TRBJ2-3
CASSPEGYNSPLHF	TRBV10-2	TRBJ1-6
CASSETGGRETQYF	TRBV7-8	TRBJ2-5
CASSIGLAGGRETQYF	TRBV19	TRBJ2-5
CASTNVGRVRSSDTQYF	TRBV19	TRBJ2-3
CATRDRGLSQPQHF	TRBV19	TRBJ1-5
CASSPTAVETEAFF	TRBV18	TRBJ1-1
CASSQGIPRAISYEQYF	TRBV4-2	TRBJ2-7
CASSLAPEVGSPLHF	TRBV5-1	TRBJ1-6
CASSLYLNTEAFF	TRBV27	TRBJ1-1
CASSHGALSGNTIYF	TRBV3-1/TRBV3-2	TRBJ1-3
CASSPLSGFGYEQYF	TRBV7-9	TRBJ2-7
CASLSPGAGLYGYTF	TRBV19	TRBJ1-2
CASSPTGTDEQYF	TRBV6-5	TRBJ2-7
CASSITTSGATGTQYF	TRBV9	TRBJ2-5
CASSLDRNTEAFF	TRBV7-2	TRBJ1-1
CASSEARDTGSPLHF	TRBV6-1	TRBJ1-6
CASSDPGEGGRQYF	TRBV10-1	TRBJ2-7
CASNLAQGASTNEKLFF	TRBV7-9	TRBJ1-4
CATSGDTMNTEAFF	TRBV15	TRBJ1-1
CASSLTSFSYNEQFF	TRBV3-1/TRBV3-2	TRBJ2-1
CASTPPGAGAYEQYF	TRBV19	TRBJ2-7
CASSGTSGEVDEQFF	TRBV27	TRBJ2-1
CASSAQGKTEAFF	TRBV11-3	TRBJ1-1
CATGAQGTQYF	TRBV15	TRBJ2-3